The source of this TCR beta chain is a study of neurological immune-mediated disorders (dated by TCRdb to the late 2010s). Regarding the complete study: Using UMI-based sequencing, the study compared peripheral blood TCR-beta repertoires from patients with HTLV-I-associated myelopathy (HAM/TSP), patients with multiple sclerosis, and healthy controls. The cohort comprised around 70 subjects: about 14 HAM/TSP patients, approximately 34 multiple sclerosis patients and 20 or so healthy controls. To precisely calculate how much the frequency of each individual clone varied, libraries were sequenced in technical triplicate. Alongside PBMC samples, the set of fewer than 110 TCR-beta libraries contained longitudinal samples, technical triplicates, and paired CD4+ and CD8+ T-cell subsets that had been sorted.

Here is what the overall study found, with its caveats: TCR clonal expansion was highest in HAM/TSP patients and lowest in MS patients, with MS patients falling below even healthy controls. Expanded clones from different subjects shared no identical CDR3 amino acid sequences, which suggests that TCR-beta repertoires were private in all groups.

In light of the paper, this sample's time point label describes: technical triplicate 2. Unsorted PBMC libraries were generated from 2 million PBMCs stored in RNAlater at -80 °C until RNA extraction. Peripheral blood underwent Ficoll-Hypaque density gradient centrifugation to isolate PBMCs, which were then cryopreserved in liquid nitrogen. This clonotype was observed at least ten times. Its recognized antigen is unknown. It has no much larger one-base neighbor in the sample; base qualities were not kept. cDNA was synthesized by template-switch 5'RACE using a primer with a 10-nucleotide random unique molecular identifier that tagged each TCR transcript. Over 170 million TCR-beta sequences, covering 15-18 subjects, were produced in each sequencing run. The RNeasy kit was used to extract total RNA. The KAPA Real-time Library Amplification kit was used to amplify TCR-beta VDJ regions with primers targeting the TCR constant region and the 5'RACE anchor. Sample indexes and Illumina adaptors were added in a first PCR, and a second PCR then increased library yield. After purification with Ampure beads, the TCR product of roughly 650 bp was size-selected on a 2% E-gel SizeSelection system. Before pooling, library quality was checked on a Bioanalyzer, concentration was measured with Qubit, and libraries were quantified with the Kapa Library Quantification kit. An Illumina HiSeq 2500 was used to sequence the libraries paired-end at 2 x 150 bp. To increase sequence diversity, 25-30% phiX was spiked into each library pool. The paper's data handling went like this. The UMI-based MiGEC pipeline processed quality-filtered reads and removed over 80% of raw TCR sequences during error correction. VDJ genes were aligned to IMGT germline references, and each clonotype was defined by a unique CDR3 amino acid sequence together with V-J genes. VDJtools evaluated clonal expansion, Shannon diversity and CDR3 relatedness (CalcPairwiseDistances, ClusterSamples); CLCbio workbench built phylogenetic trees. Clones with at least 8 unique UMIs were defined as expanded, with this threshold being based on coefficient-of-variation modelling across technical triplicates. Clones were called with MiXCR by TCRdb after fastp trimmed the public reads at Q25, and only in-frame beta chains were retained. When rows share a CDR3 protein, they turn into one entry using the most common DNA and genes. These V and J calls rely on TCRdb rather than the paper's analysis. This sample lists tens of thousands of distinct CDR3 sequences; about 24% were detected once. The top ten clonotypes cover around 4.5% of the sample.

CDR1 and CDR2 are read off the germline V gene as SNHLY and FYNNEI. V is pared back by 6 bases and J by 4 bases, with 14 bases lying between the germline termini. The CDR3 starts with the cysteine, ends with the phenylalanine, and has 14 residues. CDR3 DNA is the only sequence kept; it has 42 bases, read in frame from the first base. The source is a man aged 55 to 70 with HTLV-1-associated myelopathy (HAM/TSP). Sequencing was performed on PBMCs. The chain is assembled from TRBV2 and TRBJ2-3; no D gene can be assigned with confidence. The CDR3 protein: CASRLEAFADTQYF. Read as DNA, the sequence is TGTGCCAGCAGATTAGAGGCTTTCGCAGATACGCAGTATTTT.